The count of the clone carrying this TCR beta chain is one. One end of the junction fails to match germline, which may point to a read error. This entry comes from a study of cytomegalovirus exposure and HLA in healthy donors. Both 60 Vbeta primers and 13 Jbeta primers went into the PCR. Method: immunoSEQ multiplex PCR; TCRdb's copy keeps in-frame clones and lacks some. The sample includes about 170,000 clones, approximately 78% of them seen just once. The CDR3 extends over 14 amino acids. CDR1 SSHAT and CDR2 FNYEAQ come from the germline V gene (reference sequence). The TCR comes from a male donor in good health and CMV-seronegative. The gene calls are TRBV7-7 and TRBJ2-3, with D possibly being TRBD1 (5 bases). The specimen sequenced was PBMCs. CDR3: CASSLSRVGDTQYF. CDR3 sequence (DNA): TGTGCTAGCAGCTTATCCAGGGTCGGCGATACGCAGTATTTT.